What follows are 26 T cell receptor beta chains derived from one specimen sequenced in a study of graft-versus-host responses after intestinal transplantation. No antigen has been identified for these receptors. Libraries were prepared by immunoSEQ multiplex PCR; TCRdb keeps only in-frame clonotypes and omits some of them. The sample has about 130,000 clones, around nine tenths seen once. The sequenced sample was unstimulated CD4+ T cells sorted from spleen or lymph node cells, obtained before intestinal transplant. The receptors originated from a human donor who received an intestinal transplant.

The chain links TRBV19 to TRBJ1-6; D is ambiguous. With 8 bases removed from V and 6 bases from J, the gap between germline ends came to 29 bases. Looked up from germline, CDR1 is LNHDA and CDR2 is SQIVND (reference sequence). The CDR3 totals 19 residues. This CDR3 is CASRHVVSAGSTTNSPLHF. The CDR3 DNA sequence: TGTGCCAGTCGACATGTAGTGTCGGCTGGTAGTACGACTAATTCACCCCTCCACTTT.

CDR3 coding DNA: TGCGCCAGCAGCCACCCCCCGGGGGCTTCCGGGACTTACGAGCAGTACTTC. Its translation is CASSHPPGASGTYEQYF. V usage is TRBV4-1 and J usage is TRBJ2-7, with D perhaps matching TRBD1 or TRBD2 (6 bases each). The CDR3 is 17 amino acids. V was shortened by 3 bases and J by 4 bases, with 22 bases between the two germline ends. Germline V gene lookup returns CDR1 MGHRA and CDR2 YSYEKL.

The chain is built from TRBV7-8 and TRBJ1-5; D gene ambiguous. V was clipped by 0 bases and J by 0 bases, with 21 bases between them. The CDR3 spans 20 residues. Germline V CDR1 and CDR2: SGHVS, FQNEAQ. DNA of the CDR3: TGTGCCAGCAGCTTAGCTCTTGTTTTATCTTCGCGCTATAGCAATCAGCCCCAGCATTTT. It specifies CASSLALVLSSRYSNQPQHF.

V and J are TRBV30 and TRBJ2-2; D is undetermined. This CDR3 spans 13 amino acids. Per the germline V gene, CDR1 is GTSNPN and CDR2 is SVGIG (reference sequence). V dropped 3 bases and J dropped 2 bases, with 7 bases sitting between them. Written as DNA, the CDR3 is TGTGCCTGGAGGCGATCAAACACCGGGGAGCTGTTTTTT. Protein sequence: CAWRRSNTGELFF. Complete variable domain (other parts from reference TRBV30 and TRBJ2-2): SQTIHQWPATLVQPVGSPLSLECTVEGTSNPNLYWYRQAAGRGLQLLFYSVGIGQISSEVPQNLSASRPQDRQFILSSKKLLLSDSGFYLCAWRRSNTGELFFGEGSRLTVL.

The rearrangement uses TRBV10-2 and TRBJ1-2; D is undetermined. CDR1 and CDR2 from the germline V gene are WSHSY and SAAADI. The CDR3 covers 14 residues. V lost 2 bases and J lost 3, with 10 bases in between. The CDR3 DNA sequence: TGCGCCAGCAGTGAGGGTGCAACCTACTATGGCTACACCTTC. It is translated as CASSEGATYYGYTF.

This chain connects TRBV19 to TRBJ2-1; a weak D match, TRBD2 (5 bases). The germline V gene encodes CDR1 LNHDA and CDR2 SQIVND (reference sequence). Trimming pared 8 bases from V and 9 bases from J, leaving 14 bases between. The CDR3 spans 12 residues. CDR3 loop: CASVSGGGEQFF. DNA for the CDR3: TGTGCCAGTGTTTCGGGCGGAGGTGAGCAGTTCTTC.

The chain recombines TRBV7-6 with TRBJ2-7, with D perhaps matching TRBD1 (6 bases). The germline gives CDR1 SGHVS, CDR2 FNYEAQ. V shed 5 bases and J shed 1 base, with 15 bases lying between them. The CDR3 is 15 residues long. CDR3 in amino acids: CASSPIQTGSYEQYF. DNA for the CDR3: TGTGCCAGCAGCCCCATACAAACAGGGTCCTACGAGCAGTACTTC.

The V call is TRBV6-5, the J call TRBJ1-1; D is perhaps TRBD1 (5 bases). Germline V gives CDR1 MNHEY, CDR2 SVGAGI. V was trimmed by 0 bases and J by 10 bases, leaving 15 bases between them. The CDR3 totals 14 residues. The CDR3 protein is CASSYSLQLGTAFF. The CDR3 DNA reads TGTGCCAGCAGTTACTCGTTACAGTTGGGGACAGCTTTCTTT.

V is TRBV27 and J is TRBJ2-2; D possibly matches TRBD1 or TRBD2 (6 bases each). The CDR3 is made up of 15 amino acids. Germline V gene sequence: CDR1 MNHEY, CDR2 SMNVEV (reference sequence). V dropped 6 bases and J dropped 4 bases, with 15 bases sitting between them. CDR3 amino acids: CASSPRGTSTGELFF. The CDR3 DNA reads as TGTGCCAGCAGCCCGAGGGGGACTTCCACCGGGGAGCTGTTTTTT.

The chain uses TRBV6-1 and TRBJ2-7; D possibly matches TRBD1 or TRBD2 (5 bases each). The CDR3 consists of 14 residues. V lost 1 base and J 4 bases, leaving 11 bases between the germline ends. Germline V gene sequence: CDR1 MNHNS, CDR2 SASEGT. The CDR3 here is CASSEVGGKYEQYF. CDR3 bases: TGTGCCAGCAGTGAAGTTGGGGGAAAATACGAGCAGTACTTC.

The V and J genes are TRBV19 and TRBJ1-1, with TRBD1 matching 7 bases. V trimming: 5 bases; J trimming: 7 bases; junction bases outside the gene matches: 10. CDR1 and CDR2 (germline): LNHDA, SQIVND (reference sequence). The CDR3 spans 14 residues. The CDR3 DNA follows: TGTGCCAGTAGTCAAGACAGGGCGATGGGTGAAGCTTTCTTT. Translated: CASSQDRAMGEAFF. Filled out from reference TRBV19 and TRBJ1-1, the complete variable domain reads DGGITQSPKYLFRKEGQNVTLSCEQNLNHDAMYWYRQDPGQGLRLIYYSQIVNDFQKGDIAEGYSVSREKKESFPLTVTSAQKNPTAFYLCASSQDRAMGEAFFGQGTRLTVV.

This rearrangement joins TRBV6-1 to TRBJ1-1, with 7 bases identical to TRBD1. The V and J ends lost 5 bases and 5 bases, in that order; junction bases with no gene match: 5. The CDR3 covers 13 residues. Germline CDR1 reads MNHNS; CDR2 reads SASEGT. This CDR3 reads CASSHTGETEAFF. The CDR3, as DNA: TGTGCCAGCAGTCACACAGGGGAAACTGAAGCTTTCTTT.

The chain uses TRBV5-1 and TRBJ2-5, with D perhaps assigned TRBD1 or TRBD2 (6 bases each). The CDR3 consists of 15 residues. Germline lookup yields CDR1 SGHRS and CDR2 YFSETQ. Trimming cost V 4 bases and J 0 bases, with 13 bases left between them. In DNA form, the CDR3 reads TGCGCCAGCAGCCTAGGGGGGACGGACCAAGAGACCCAGTACTTC. Its protein is CASSLGGTDQETQYF.

The chain uses TRBV5-1 and TRBJ2-1; TRBD1 matches at 7 bases. CDR1 SGHRS and CDR2 YFSETQ come from the germline V gene. V lost 4 bases to trimming and J lost 0 bases; unmatched junction nucleotides: 4. The CDR3 is made up of 15 amino acids. The CDR3 protein is CASSPTGDSYNEQFF. The CDR3 nucleotides are TGCGCCAGCAGCCCCACAGGGGACTCCTACAATGAGCAGTTCTTC.

The rearrangement joins TRBV29-1 to TRBJ2-1; TRBD1 is a possible D gene (7 bases). V lost 5 bases and J lost 4, with 15 bases in between. The CDR3 runs 14 residues. In germline, CDR1 is SQVTM, CDR2 ANQGSEA. The CDR3 nucleotides are TGCAGCGTTCGGGCGGGGACAGATTACAATGAGCAGTTCTTC. This gives the protein CSVRAGTDYNEQFF.

The chain uses TRBV9 and TRBJ2-1; D is possibly TRBD1 (6 bases). The CDR3 totals 14 residues. V lost 0 bases to trimming and J lost 2 bases, with 6 bases between them. The germline V gene has CDR1 SGDLS and CDR2 YYNGEE. The CDR3 region has the DNA TGTGCCAGCAGCGTAGGACAGGCCTACAATGAGCAGTTCTTC. Protein: CASSVGQAYNEQFF.

The CDR3 sequence is CASSPPWTGQETQYF. CDR3 DNA: TGTGCCAGCAGCCCGCCCTGGACAGGGCAAGAGACCCAGTACTTC. The chain recombines TRBV5-6 with TRBJ2-5; TRBD1 agrees at 8 bases. V lost 4 bases, J lost 2 bases, and 7 bases stayed unmatched. This CDR3 spans 15 amino acids. Per the germline V gene, CDR1 is SGHDT and CDR2 is YYEEEE.

This clone showed up just once. The gene calls are TRBV7-8 and TRBJ2-5, with TRBD2 matching 11 bases. This CDR3 is 20 amino acids long. Germline V gene lookup returns CDR1 SGHVS and CDR2 FQNEAQ. Losses at the gene ends were 0 bases for V and 1 base for J; bases not matched to a gene: 13. Here the CDR3 reads CASSLAAGASGGPLQETQYF. CDR3 sequence (DNA): TGTGCCAGCAGCTTAGCGGCGGGGGCTAGCGGGGGGCCCCTCCAAGAGACCCAGTACTTC.

In this sample, this clone turned up a few times. This chain uses TRBV6-6 with TRBJ2-7, with a tentative D call TRBD2 (6 bases). Germline V gene data show CDR1 as MNHNY and CDR2 as SVGAGI (reference sequence). This CDR3 spans 14 amino acids. Trimming left V 2 bases short and J 2 bases short, with 10 bases between. CDR3 sequence (DNA): TGTGCCAGCAGTTACATAGCGGCGGCCTACGAGCAGTACTTC. This encodes CASSYIAAAYEQYF.

This rearrangement joins TRBV4-2 to TRBJ2-1, with D hard to call. The CDR3 sequence is 14 residues long. The V and J ends lost 0 bases and 7 bases respectively, with 10 bases between them. In germline, CDR1 is LGHNA, CDR2 YNFKEQ. CDR3 DNA: TGTGCCAGCAGCCAAGATCCTACTGGGAATGAGCAGTTCTTC. Translating it yields CASSQDPTGNEQFF.

The J gene is TRBJ1-1, the V gene TRBV10-3; D unclear. From germline, CDR1 is ENHRY and CDR2 SYGVKD. CDR3 length: 13 amino acids. The CDR3 nucleotides are TGTGCTCTGCGTGGCCTCATGAACACTGAAGCTTTCTTT. Its translation is CALRGLMNTEAFF.

This clone was found once. The chain recombines TRBV7-3 with TRBJ2-2; no reliable D call. Trimming left V 2 bases short and J 0 bases short, with 16 bases between. The V gene's germline CDR1 is SGHTA and CDR2 FQGTGA. The CDR3 spans 18 residues. The CDR3: CASSLSGLGLANTGELFF. The CDR3 DNA reads TGTGCCAGCAGCTTATCGGGCCTTGGTTTGGCGAACACCGGGGAGCTGTTTTTT.

CDR3 residues: CASRLGRGYGYTF. The CDR3 bases are TGTGCCAGCAGGTTGGGGAGGGGATATGGCTACACCTTC. The chain joins TRBV6-1 to TRBJ1-2; a possible D gene is TRBD1 (5 bases). The CDR3 consists of 13 residues. Germline V lookup: CDR1 MNHNS, CDR2 SASEGT. V lost 6 bases and J 5 bases, leaving 13 bases between the germline ends.

The chain couples TRBV7-8 to TRBJ2-7; D perhaps matches TRBD1 (6 bases). With 4 bases removed from V and 3 bases from J, the gap between germline ends came to 13 bases. The CDR3 has 14 residues. Per the germline V gene, CDR1 is SGHVS and CDR2 is FQNEAQ. This CDR3 reads CASSSLTGNYEQYF. The CDR3 bases are TGTGCCAGCAGCTCCCTGACAGGAAACTACGAGCAGTACTTC.

V usage is TRBV29-1 and J usage is TRBJ1-5, with D maybe TRBD1 (6 bases). From germline, CDR1 is SQVTM and CDR2 ANQGSEA. V lost 4 bases, J lost 5 bases, and 15 bases lay in between. The CDR3 loop spans 14 amino acids. The CDR3 DNA is TGCAGCGTTGGTTTAGGGGGACGGGATCAGCCCCAGCATTTT. This translates into CSVGLGGRDQPQHF.

The rearrangement joins TRBV9 to TRBJ2-1; 10 nucleotides match TRBD2. The CDR3 totals 22 residues. Germline V gene lookup returns CDR1 SGDLS and CDR2 YYNGEE. V lost 3 bases, J lost 0 bases, and 21 bases stayed unmatched. The CDR3 DNA sequence: TGTGCCAGCAGCGCGATAGGTCGAGCGGGGGGGAGGACCACTAGCTCCTACAATGAGCAGTTCTTC. Protein sequence: CASSAIGRAGGRTTSSYNEQFF.